This TCR beta chain was identified in a study of blood T cell repertoires in COVID-19. Original processing notes: Reference gene primer amplification gave nucleated cell count estimates. This table comes from immunoSEQ multiplex PCR, and its TCRdb copy is limited to in-frame clones, with some not included. The V and J calls and clone size were taken over from that table, and D and trimming were inferred from the DNA. The sample holds 60,000 to 75,000 clones, roughly three quarters seen once. In germline, CDR1 is SGHAT, CDR2 FQNNGV. J was trimmed by 10 bases and V by 4 bases; bases with no gene match: 1. This CDR3 has 11 residues.

This TCR was sampled from a woman in her 70s with acute or convalescent COVID-19. Sequencing was done on a sample of peripheral blood. The V and J genes are TRBV11-2 and TRBJ1-2; 9 nucleotides match TRBD1. CDR3 in DNA: TGTGCCAGCAGCTGGGACAGGGACTACACCTTC. Translation: CASSWDRDYTF.